The 11 T cell receptor beta chains listed next were all sequenced from one sample in a study of shared T cell receptors in the human thymus. Sequencing used immunoSEQ multiplex PCR; TCRdb keeps in-frame clones, though not all of them. The sample yields 720,000 or so clones, approximately 83% seen once. Separately, the same data were catalogued under a study of human thymus T cells.

The sequenced material came from thymocytes. The receptors derive from a girl younger than two with a congenital heart defect.

The V and J genes are TRBV30 and TRBJ1-2, with D perhaps matching TRBD1 (5 bases). Trimming cost V 1 base and J 2 bases, with 11 bases left between them. The CDR3 has 14 residues. The germline V gene has CDR1 GTSNPN and CDR2 SVGIG (reference sequence). CDR3 sequence: CAWSGQKKNYGYTF. DNA of the CDR3: TGTGCCTGGAGTGGACAGAAGAAGAACTATGGCTACACCTTC.

The CDR3: CASSLLGFADSSAFF. The DNA for the CDR3 is TGTGCCAGCAGTTTATTAGGGTTCGCGGACAGCTCTGCTTTCTTT. This rearrangement joins TRBV28 to TRBJ1-1; perhaps TRBD1 as D (6 bases). The CDR3 consists of 15 residues. Between the trimmed V and J ends, which lost 1 base and 11 bases, there was a span of 20 bases. CDR1 is MDHEN and CDR2 is SYDVKM in the germline V gene.

The chain carries TRBV9 and TRBJ2-1; D not resolved. Trimming stripped 0 bases from V and 6 bases from J, with 10 bases between. Germline V gene sequence: CDR1 SGDLS, CDR2 YYNGEE. This CDR3 has 14 amino acids. DNA for the CDR3: TGTGCCAGCAGCGTAGGTGAGCCCCCCAATGAGCAGTTCTTC. As protein: CASSVGEPPNEQFF.

The chain combines TRBV25-1 with TRBJ1-2; a weak D match, TRBD1 (5 bases). The CDR3 covers 13 residues. Germline lookup yields CDR1 MGHDK and CDR2 SYGVNS. Between the trimmed V and J ends, which lost 6 bases and 3 bases, there was a span of 11 bases. The CDR3 DNA sequence: TGTGCCAGCAGGCTGGGGCCTGACTATGGCTACACCTTC. Its translation: CASRLGPDYGYTF.

The CDR3 bases are TGTGCCAGTGTTAGTATTCCGGGGTCGACAGGAAACACCGGGGAGCTGTTTTTT. This gives the protein CASVSIPGSTGNTGELFF. The chain carries TRBV19 and TRBJ2-2; D is perhaps TRBD1 (6 bases). This CDR3 is 18 amino acids long. Between the trimmed V and J ends, which lost 8 bases and 2 bases, there was a span of 24 bases. Germline values: CDR1 LNHDA, CDR2 SQIVND (reference sequence).

The chain has TRBV7-9 and TRBJ1-3; D call uncertain. Per germline, CDR1 SEHNR and CDR2 FQNEAQ (reference sequence). The CDR3 loop spans 16 amino acids. V shed 4 bases and J shed 0 bases, with 13 bases lying between them. The CDR3 reads CASSCSDGNSGNTIYF. As DNA, the CDR3 is TGTGCCAGCAGCTGTTCTGACGGGAACTCTGGAAACACCATATATTTT. Full variable domain (missing parts from reference TRBV7-9 and TRBJ1-3): DTGVSQNPRHKITKRGQNVTFRCDPISEHNRLYWYRQTLGQGPEFLTYFQNEAQLEKSRLLSDRFSAERPKGSFSTLEIQRTEQGDSAMYLCASSCSDGNSGNTIYFGEGSWLTVV.

This clone was recorded once. The chain is built from TRBV6-5 and TRBJ2-3; D gene unclear. Trimming removed 4 bases from V and 3 bases from J, with 5 bases in between. The CDR3 extends over 12 amino acids. CDR1 is MNHEY, CDR2 SVGAGI, per germline. The CDR3 region has the DNA TGTGCCAGCAGTTCCCCAACAGATACGCAGTATTTT. It yields the protein CASSSPTDTQYF.

The chain has TRBV5-1 and TRBJ2-4, with 7 bases aligning to TRBD1. The junction had 15 bases not matched to a gene; V was cut back by 4 bases and J by 5 bases. Germline CDR1 reads SGHRS; CDR2 reads YFSETQ. The CDR3 sequence is 17 residues long. CDR3: CASSDLTGKYNENIQYF. The DNA for the CDR3 is TGCGCCAGCAGCGATCTGACAGGGAAGTACAACGAAAACATTCAGTACTTC.

The CDR3 sequence is CASSLPLGGAYNSPLHF. CDR3 DNA: TGTGCCAGCAGCTTACCCTTGGGCGGGGCCTATAATTCACCCCTCCACTTT. The chain is built from TRBV11-2 and TRBJ1-6; no clear D. Germline lookup yields CDR1 SGHAT and CDR2 FQNNGV. The CDR3 consists of 17 residues. The germline V and J ends were trimmed by 2 bases and 2 bases, with 13 bases remaining between them.

The chain combines TRBV9 with TRBJ1-4; D gene uncertain. Deletions cut 1 base from V and 7 bases from J, with 17 bases between. Germline V gene data show CDR1 as SGDLS and CDR2 as YYNGEE. The length of the CDR3 is 16 residues. The CDR3 spells CASSVTRTAGVEKLFF. DNA for the CDR3: TGTGCCAGCAGCGTAACGAGGACGGCCGGGGTTGAAAAACTGTTTTTT.

This chain joins TRBV5-4 and TRBJ2-5, with D maybe TRBD2 (6 bases). CDR3 length: 15 amino acids. Germline values: CDR1 SGHNT, CDR2 YYREEE (reference sequence). V was cut by 0 bases and J by 2 bases, with 11 bases left in between. CDR3 DNA sequence: TGTGCCAGCAGCTTGGACGGGACTTATCAAGAGACCCAGTACTTC. It translates to CASSLDGTYQETQYF.